The present TCR beta chain was sequenced within a study of molecular identifiers for immune sequencing clone quantification. Whole-study results and caveats: Single-cell amounts of spiked Jurkat TCR RNA were reportedly detectable among some 1 million naive cells.

CDR1 and CDR2 (germline): SGHRS, YFSETQ. V shed 0 bases and J shed 5 bases, with 9 bases lying between them. The CDR3 loop spans 13 amino acids. Library preparation followed earlier protocols using designated TCR primers. A single record per CDR3 protein comes from TCRdb applying MiXCR to the PCR reads. The repertoire holds roughly 630,000 distinct CDR3 sequences, with 25% as singletons. This clonotype was counted many times. What it binds is not known. Libraries of naive CD8 T cells were made from about 19,000 to 1,100,000 sorted cells. They used 10%, 30% or 50% RNA. A CD8+CD4-CCR7+CD45RA+ phenotype served as the sorting definition for naive CD8 T cells.

Sequenced sample: naive CD8+ T cells from blood, with Jurkat cell RNA spiked in. As for subset: FACS-sorted CD8+CD4-CCR7+CD45RA+ naive T cells. The receptor comes from a human donor in good health. Some libraries in this study had Jurkat cell RNA spiked in. This chain uses TRBV5-1 with TRBJ2-7; maybe TRBD1 (6 bases). The CDR3 nucleotides are TGCGCCAGCAGCTTGGACAGGGTGAACGAGCAGTACTTC. It is translated as CASSLDRVNEQYF.